This TCR beta chain stems from a study of cytomegalovirus exposure and HLA in healthy donors. At the level of the study: Among the approximately 400 genotyped donors, approximately 80% were placed in the Caucasian-associated ancestry cluster.

Trimming cost V 2 bases and J 3 bases, with 7 bases left between them. The CDR3 spans 14 residues. CDR1 is SNHLY and CDR2 is FYNNEI in the germline V gene. Unrecorded immune exposure was likely among donors, who were nominally healthy when sampled. A note on this clone: Antigen unknown.

A multiplex PCR was run with 60 Vbeta primers and 13 Jbeta primers. Only in-frame clones appear in the TCRdb table, and some are missing; sequencing was by immunoSEQ multiplex PCR. The record lists 30,000 to 35,000 clones, of which the ten most abundant hold about 2.1%. Broader study findings: Overall, approximately 150 TCR beta chains were annotated as cytomegalovirus-associated.

This TCR derives from a woman in her thirties or forties in good health and CMV-seropositive. Sequenced: PBMCs. The rearrangement joins TRBV2 to TRBJ2-2, with D unclear. In DNA, the CDR3 is TGTGCCAGCAGTGAACTTGGAGACACCGGGGAGCTGTTTTTT. Its translation is CASSELGDTGELFF. Together with reference TRBV2 and TRBJ2-2, the CDR3 gives the full variable domain: EPEVTQTPSHQVTQMGQEVILRCVPISNHLYFYWYRQILGQKVEFLVSFYNNEISEKSEIFDDQFSVERPDGSNFTLKIRSTKLEDSAMYFCASSELGDTGELFFGEGSRLTVL.